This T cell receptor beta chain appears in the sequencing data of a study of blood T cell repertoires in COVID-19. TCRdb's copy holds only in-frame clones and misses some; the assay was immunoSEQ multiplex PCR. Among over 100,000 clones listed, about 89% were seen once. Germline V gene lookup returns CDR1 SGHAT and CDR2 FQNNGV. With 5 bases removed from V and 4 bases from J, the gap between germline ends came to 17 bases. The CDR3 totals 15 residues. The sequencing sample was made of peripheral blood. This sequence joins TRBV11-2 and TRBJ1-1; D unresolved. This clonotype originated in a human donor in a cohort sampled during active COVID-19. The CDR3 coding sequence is TGTGCCAGCAGCCCAGCCTTAGGCGCGGGCACTGAAGCTTTCTTT. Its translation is CASSPALGAGTEAFF.